These 22 T cell receptor beta chains originate from one sample sequenced in a study of response to subunit inactivated influenza vaccine. TCRdb processed the RT-PCR reads anew with MiXCR; each CDR3 protein has one entry. Of about 570,000 distinct CDR3 sequences listed, approximately 11% are singletons. The same data also went into a second study, on T cells expressing NK-cell markers. That source reports: The TCR beta cDNA came from 5'RACE template switching with UMIs.

The source was PBMCs from blood, collected on the day of vaccination. The receptor set was obtained from a man aged 50 or older who received an inactivated influenza vaccine.

The gene calls are TRBV15 and TRBJ2-7; D might be TRBD1 (6 bases). This CDR3 is 14 amino acids long. The ends were cut back, 2 bases at V and 2 bases at J, with 10 bases in the middle. Per the germline V gene, CDR1 is LNHNV and CDR2 is YYDKDF (reference sequence). CDR3 sequence: CATSRQGSPYEQYF. CDR3 DNA sequence: TGTGCCACCAGCAGACAGGGGTCACCCTACGAGCAGTACTTC.

The chain combines TRBV7-8 with TRBJ2-7, with TRBD1 matching over 7 bases. The ends lost 5 bases at V and 2 bases at J; junction bases unmatched: 9. CDR1 and CDR2 (germline): SGHVS, FQNEAQ. CDR3 size: 15 residues. The CDR3 region has the DNA TGTGCCAGCAGCAAAACGAGGGACAGAACCTACGAGCAGTACTTC. Encoded protein: CASSKTRDRTYEQYF.

This clonotype was found a few times. V is TRBV6-1 and J is TRBJ2-7; TRBD2 matches at 11 bases. There are 15 residues in the CDR3. Germline assignment: CDR1 MNHNS and CDR2 SASEGT. With V trimmed by 5 bases and J by 2 bases, 5 bases remained unmatched. The CDR3 loop is CASSLTGLAAYEQYF. DNA of the CDR3: TGTGCCAGCAGTCTCACGGGACTAGCGGCCTACGAGCAGTACTTC.

This clonotype was found a few times. V usage is TRBV25-1 and J usage is TRBJ2-3; 7 bases match TRBD2. Looked up from germline, CDR1 is MGHDK and CDR2 is SYGVNS. This CDR3 region has 13 residues. J lost 10 bases, V lost 6 bases, and 10 bases had no gene match. The CDR3: CASRGTGGAAQYF. CDR3 DNA: TGTGCCAGCAGGGGAACGGGGGGAGCGGCGCAGTATTTT.

This sequence joins TRBV12-3 or TRBV12-4 and TRBJ2-2; the D is unclear. This CDR3 has 15 residues. V was trimmed by 2 bases and J by 1 base, leaving 8 bases between them. CDR3 bases: TGTGCCAGCAGTTTATTCGGCGGGAACACCGGGGAGCTGTTTTTT. It is translated as CASSLFGGNTGELFF.

The V call is TRBV3-1, the J call TRBJ2-7; D is undetermined. CDR1 and CDR2 from the germline V gene are LGHDT and YNNKEL (reference sequence). V was pared by 3 bases and J by 2 bases, with 23 bases between. The CDR3 is 18 amino acids. The CDR3 reads CASSQNFGEWLPTYEQYF. CDR3 coding DNA: TGTGCCAGCAGCCAGAACTTTGGGGAATGGCTTCCCACCTACGAGCAGTACTTC.

This clonotype has just a few counts. The V call is TRBV5-1, the J call TRBJ1-2, with D unresolved. The CDR3 is 13 residues long. Germline loops: CDR1 SGHRS, CDR2 YFSETQ. The V and J ends lost 2 bases and 6 bases respectively, with 11 bases between them. The CDR3 sequence is CASSFERADGYTF. The CDR3 DNA reads as TGCGCCAGCAGCTTCGAGAGGGCTGATGGCTACACCTTC. Full variable domain (remainder filled in from reference TRBV5-1 and TRBJ1-2): KAGVTQTPRYLIKTRGQQVTLSCSPISGHRSVSWYQQTPGQGLQFLFEYFSETQRNKGNFPGRFSGRQFSNSRSEMNVSTLELGDSALYLCASSFERADGYTFGSGTRLTVV.

J is TRBJ2-6 and V is TRBV4-3; a possible D gene is TRBD2 (5 bases). With 0 bases removed from V and 0 bases from J, the gap between germline ends came to 18 bases. Germline CDR1 and CDR2: LGHNA and YSLEER. This CDR3 contains 20 residues. The CDR3 region has the DNA TGCGCCAGCAGCCAAGAGCAGCCGGGTAGGAGGCTCTCTGGGGCCAACGTCCTGACTTTC. Translation: CASSQEQPGRRLSGANVLTF.

This clonotype was observed at least ten times. This rearrangement joins TRBV4-3 to TRBJ1-1; D is uncertain. Germline values: CDR1 LGHNA, CDR2 YSLEER. Trimming stripped 1 base from V and 3 bases from J, with 12 bases between. This CDR3 comprises 15 residues. CDR3 residues: CASSQGSFGYTEAFF. The CDR3 DNA reads as TGCGCCAGCAGCCAAGGTTCATTCGGATACACTGAAGCTTTCTTT.

This clonotype was counted only a few times. The chain carries TRBV7-2 and TRBJ1-2, with 9 bases that match TRBD1. Losses at the gene ends were 1 base for V and 5 bases for J; bases not matched to a gene: 5. Germline V lookup: CDR1 SGHTA, CDR2 FQGNSA. There are 15 residues in the CDR3. CDR3 in DNA: TGTGCCAGCAGCTTAGATCCCGGGACAGGGTATGGCTACACCTTC. Amino acids: CASSLDPGTGYGYTF.

This clonotype was picked up a small number of times. This chain links TRBV12-3 or TRBV12-4 with TRBJ2-3; weak D call: TRBD1 (5 bases). The CDR3 runs to 14 residues. The germline V and J ends were trimmed by 4 bases and 4 bases, with 12 bases remaining between them. In DNA form, the CDR3 reads TGTGCCAGCAGTTCAGGGATCTGGGCAGATACGCAGTATTTT. It is translated as CASSSGIWADTQYF.

This clonotype appeared a few times. The chain uses TRBV28 and TRBJ1-5; the D is unclear. Germline assignment: CDR1 MDHEN and CDR2 SYDVKM. This CDR3 has 18 amino acids. Trimming removed 2 bases at V and 5 bases at J, with 22 bases between. CDR3 amino acids: CASSLKPKWRKRDQPQHF. The CDR3 DNA is TGTGCCAGCAGTTTAAAACCCAAGTGGAGGAAACGGGATCAGCCCCAGCATTTT.

The chain uses TRBV4-1 and TRBJ2-4, with D possibly matching TRBD2 (5 bases). The CDR3 totals 13 residues. V was clipped by 3 bases and J by 9 bases, with 12 bases between them. Germline CDR1 and CDR2: MGHRA and YSYEKL. This CDR3 is CASSQVPRGIQYF. CDR3 sequence (DNA): TGCGCCAGCAGCCAGGTCCCTCGGGGCATTCAGTACTTC.

The genes are TRBV6-1 and TRBJ2-1; tentative D call: TRBD2 (6 bases). The CDR3 sequence is 14 residues long. Trimming shortened V by 2 bases and J by 7 bases, and 12 bases separated the two germline ends. Looked up from germline, CDR1 is MNHNS and CDR2 is SASEGT. This CDR3 reads CASSENWGVNEQFF. CDR3 bases: TGTGCCAGCAGTGAAAACTGGGGGGTTAATGAGCAGTTCTTC.

There are a few counts of this clonotype. The V call is TRBV10-3, the J call TRBJ2-2; D not resolved. The CDR3 has 12 residues. V was clipped by 7 bases and J by 4 bases, with 7 bases between them. Per germline, CDR1 ENHRY and CDR2 SYGVKD. CDR3 DNA: TGTGCCATCAAACTCTCCACCGGGGAGCTGTTTTTT. As protein: CAIKLSTGELFF.

J is TRBJ2-1 and V is TRBV12-3 or TRBV12-4, with D possibly being TRBD1 (6 bases). V was shortened by 2 bases and J by 2 bases, with 10 bases between the two germline ends. This CDR3 region has 15 residues. CDR3 DNA sequence: TGTGCCAGCAGTTTATCGGACAGTGCCTACAATGAGCAGTTCTTC. Protein product: CASSLSDSAYNEQFF.

This clonotype was picked up a small number of times. The CDR3 sequence is CASSKTSGGPRGSYEQYF. CDR3 bases: TGTGCCAGCAGCAAGACTAGCGGGGGCCCACGCGGCTCCTACGAGCAGTACTTC. The chain carries TRBV11-1 and TRBJ2-7; the match to TRBD2 covers 12 bases. The J segment lost 0 bases and the V segment lost 5 bases, leaving 11 bases of the junction unmatched. The germline V gene has CDR1 SGHAT and CDR2 FQDESV (reference sequence). The CDR3 runs to 18 residues.

In this sample, this clonotype turned up many times. This sequence joins TRBV18 and TRBJ2-1, with 8 bases fitting TRBD2. CDR1 and CDR2 from the germline V gene are KGHSH and LQKENI. The CDR3 is 15 residues long. V lost 0 bases to trimming and J lost 3 bases; unmatched junction nucleotides: 1. CDR3 sequence reads: CASSPPAGDYNEQFF. The CDR3 DNA follows: TGTGCCAGCTCACCACCAGCGGGGGACTACAATGAGCAGTTCTTC.

V gene TRBV3-1 combines with J gene TRBJ2-2, with 8 bases lining up with TRBD2. The CDR3 runs to 17 residues. J lost 4 bases, V lost 1 base, and 8 bases had no gene match. Per the germline V gene, CDR1 is LGHDT and CDR2 is YNNKEL (reference sequence). CDR3 bases: TGTGCCAGCAGCCAAGGGGTCGGGGGGGGCCGCACCGGGGAGCTGTTTTTT. Its translation is CASSQGVGGGRTGELFF.

This clonotype was observed a few times. The rearrangement uses TRBV12-3 or TRBV12-4 and TRBJ2-4; D remains unclear. V gave up 1 base and J gave up 5 bases, with 18 bases separating them. The CDR3 extends over 17 amino acids. The CDR3 coding sequence is TGTGCCAGCAGTTTAGGGAAGCTGAGAGCCGAGGAAAACATTCAGTACTTC. As protein: CASSLGKLRAEENIQYF.

The chain combines TRBV5-1 with TRBJ2-3; D is undetermined. Trimming removed 6 bases from V and 1 base from J, with 12 bases in between. CDR1 and CDR2 from the germline V gene are SGHRS and YFSETQ. This CDR3 region has 14 residues. For the CDR3, the DNA is TGCGCCAGCACTCTCGTTGGCCGCACAGATACGCAGTATTTT. Encoded protein: CASTLVGRTDTQYF.

This clonotype occurred many times. This sequence joins TRBV10-3 and TRBJ1-1; D perhaps matches TRBD1 (6 bases). The germline V gene has CDR1 ENHRY and CDR2 SYGVKD. This CDR3 region has 13 residues. The V and J ends lost 4 bases and 6 bases respectively, with 12 bases between them. CDR3: CAISVGGGAEAFF. CDR3 nucleotides: TGTGCCATCAGTGTAGGGGGGGGAGCTGAAGCTTTCTTT.